This TCR beta chain was identified in a study of cytomegalovirus exposure and HLA in healthy donors. Study findings and constraints: In a later analysis, TCR beta V- and J-gene trimming was associated with a missense DCLRE1C variant. The authors considered a cluster of highly shared sequence variants likely to be a sequencing artifact. CMV serostatus alone was available as immune exposure information.

In the PCR, 60 Vbeta and 13 Jbeta primers were used. The assay was immunoSEQ multiplex PCR, and TCRdb's table has in-frame clones only and misses some. The sample carries approximately 120,000 clones, less than 80% recorded once. In this sample, this clone turned up once. Its cognate antigen is unknown. The V end was cut by 2 bases, the J end by 3 bases, with 14 bases between. The CDR3 is 16 amino acids. Germline lookup yields CDR1 SNHLY and CDR2 FYNNEI. The sequenced material came from PBMCs. V gene TRBV2 combines with J gene TRBJ1-3; no clear D. The clonotype originates from a man in his fifties or sixties in good health and CMV-seronegative. The CDR3 DNA reads as TGTGCCAGCAGTGAATTGGAGGGTATCTTTGGAAACACCATATATTTT. It yields the protein CASSELEGIFGNTIYF.